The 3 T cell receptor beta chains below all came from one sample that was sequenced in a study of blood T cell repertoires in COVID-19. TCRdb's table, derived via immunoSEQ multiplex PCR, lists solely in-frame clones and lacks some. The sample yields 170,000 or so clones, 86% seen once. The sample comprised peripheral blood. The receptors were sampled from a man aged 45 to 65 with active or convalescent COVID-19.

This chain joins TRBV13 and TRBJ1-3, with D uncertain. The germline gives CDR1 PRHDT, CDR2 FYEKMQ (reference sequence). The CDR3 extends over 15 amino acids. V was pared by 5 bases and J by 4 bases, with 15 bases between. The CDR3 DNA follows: TGTGCCAGCAGCGCCCGCCAGCGGAGCGGAAACACCATATATTTT. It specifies CASSARQRSGNTIYF.

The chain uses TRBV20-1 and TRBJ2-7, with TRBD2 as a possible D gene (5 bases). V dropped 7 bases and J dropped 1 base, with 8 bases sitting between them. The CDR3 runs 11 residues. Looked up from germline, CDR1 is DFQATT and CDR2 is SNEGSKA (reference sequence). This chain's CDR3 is CSGTDSYEQYF. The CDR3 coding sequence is TGCAGTGGGACTGATTCCTACGAGCAGTACTTC.

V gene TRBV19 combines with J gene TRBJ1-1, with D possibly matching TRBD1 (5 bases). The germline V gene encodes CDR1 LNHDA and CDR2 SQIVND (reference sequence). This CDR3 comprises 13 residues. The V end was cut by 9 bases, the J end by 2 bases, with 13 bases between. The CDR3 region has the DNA TGTGCCAGCAGACAGTGGATCAACACTGAAGCTTTCTTT. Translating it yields CASRQWINTEAFF.